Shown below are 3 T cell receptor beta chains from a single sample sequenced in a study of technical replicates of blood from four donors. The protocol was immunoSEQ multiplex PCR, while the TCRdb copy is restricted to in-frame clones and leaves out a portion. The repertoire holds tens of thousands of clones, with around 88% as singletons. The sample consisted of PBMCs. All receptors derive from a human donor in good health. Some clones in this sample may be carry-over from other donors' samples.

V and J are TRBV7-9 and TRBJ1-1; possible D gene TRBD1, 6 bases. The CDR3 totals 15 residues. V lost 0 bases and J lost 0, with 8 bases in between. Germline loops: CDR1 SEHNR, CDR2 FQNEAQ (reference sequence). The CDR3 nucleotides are TGTGCCAGCAGCTTAGCCACAGGGATGAACACTGAAGCTTTCTTT. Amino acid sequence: CASSLATGMNTEAFF.

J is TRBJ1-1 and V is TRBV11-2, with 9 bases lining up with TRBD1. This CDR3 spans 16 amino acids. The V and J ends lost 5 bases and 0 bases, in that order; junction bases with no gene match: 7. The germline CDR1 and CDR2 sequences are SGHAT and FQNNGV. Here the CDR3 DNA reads TGTGCCAGCAGCCCGCTGGGGACAGGGATGAACACTGAAGCTTTCTTT. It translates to CASSPLGTGMNTEAFF.

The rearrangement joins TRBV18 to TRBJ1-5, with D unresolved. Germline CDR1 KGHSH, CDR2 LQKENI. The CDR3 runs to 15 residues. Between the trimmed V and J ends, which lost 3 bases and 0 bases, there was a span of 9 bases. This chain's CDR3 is CASSPAEYSNQPQHF. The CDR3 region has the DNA TGTGCCAGCTCACCGGCAGAATATAGCAATCAGCCCCAGCATTTT. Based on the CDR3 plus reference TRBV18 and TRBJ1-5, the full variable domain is NAGVMQNPRHLVRRRGQEARLRCSPMKGHSHVYWYRQLPEEGLKFMVYLQKENIIDESGMPKERFSAEFPKEGPSILRIQQVVRGDSAAYFCASSPAEYSNQPQHFGDGTRLSIL.